This entry describes one T cell receptor (beta chain). The entry originates in a study of blood T cell repertoires in COVID-19. Across the study: Some COVID-19 samples were acute and others convalescent; all came from the United States, Italy and Spain. Sample material is recorded as cDNA or gDNA derived from T cells, B-cell-depleted T cells, or PBMCs.

Original analysis: Amplification from reference gene primers served as the basis for estimated nucleated cell counts. Using immunoSEQ multiplex PCR, the repertoire was profiled, and TCRdb retains in-frame clones only, with some absent. V and J calls and clone size are as listed in that table; D and trimming were resolved from the DNA. The sample lists 180,000 or so clones, 70% to 90% occurring once. The TCR comes from an elderly woman with acute or convalescent COVID-19. The sample consisted of peripheral blood.

The CDR3 sequence is CASSTRGSGNTIYF. CDR3 coding DNA: TGTGCCAGCAGTACCAGGGGTTCTGGAAACACCATATATTTT. V gene TRBV2 combines with J gene TRBJ1-3, with D maybe TRBD1 (6 bases). V was pared by 5 bases and J by 1 base, with 9 bases between. Germline CDR1 and CDR2: SNHLY and FYNNEI. CDR3 length equals 14 residues. The full variable domain, in which reference TRBV2 and TRBJ1-3 provide the parts outside the CDR3, is EPEVTQTPSHQVTQMGQEVILRCVPISNHLYFYWYRQILGQKVEFLVSFYNNEISEKSEIFDDQFSVERPDGSNFTLKIRSTKLEDSAMYFCASSTRGSGNTIYFGEGSWLTVV.